A single T cell receptor (beta chain) is shown here with its context. The data stem from a study of blood T cell repertoires in COVID-19. In the study overall: Sites in the United States, Italy and Spain provided acute and convalescent COVID-19 samples. PBMCs, B-cell-depleted T cells, or T cells were the source of the cDNA or gDNA that made up the material.

The CDR3 has 12 amino acids. V lost 3 bases and J 4 bases, leaving 7 bases between the germline ends. Original analysis: Reference gene primer amplification gave nucleated cell count estimates. Only in-frame clones appear in the TCRdb table, and some are missing; sequencing was by immunoSEQ multiplex PCR. V and J calls and clone size are given by that table; D and trimming were obtained from the DNA. The sample comprises some 220,000 clones, over 70% of which are singletons, and around 7.7% rests with the top ten. The sample consisted of peripheral blood. This TCR came from a woman in her sixties or seventies with acute or convalescent COVID-19. The V call is TRBV12-3 or TRBV12-4, the J call TRBJ2-7, with D possibly matching TRBD2 (5 bases). CDR3 region: CASSLGRYEQYF. CDR3 bases: TGTGCCAGCAGTTTGGGGAGATACGAGCAGTACTTC.